This TCR beta chain was sequenced in a study of cytomegalovirus exposure and HLA in healthy donors. Points from the study as a whole: Earlier findings revealed that most TCR beta V segments proved productive either about 87% or about 30% of the time. Presence/absence comparisons presumed near-even sequencing depth among donors. Rarity marked most TCR sequences, yet some public TCRs occurred in many donors.

The germline V gene encodes CDR1 SGHDT and CDR2 YYEEEE. The V end lost 4 bases, the J end lost 7 bases, and 14 bases lay between the germline ends. This CDR3 is 14 amino acids long. PCR used 60 Vbeta primers and 13 Jbeta primers. Original methodology: A follow-up analysis tallied about 80 million unique TCR beta chains, roughly 11 million shared. Here immunoSEQ multiplex PCR was the method, and the copy in TCRdb shows in-frame clones only, minus some. From that table come the V and J calls and clone size; the DNA was used to work out D and trimming. The sample includes roughly 140,000 clones, roughly 80% of them seen just once. This clone was seen more than once but under ten times. Its antigen is not identified.

Sequencing input: PBMCs. The chain carries TRBV5-6 and TRBJ1-4; a weak D match, TRBD1 (5 bases). This clonotype was sampled from a man aged 40-55 years in good health and CMV-seronegative. The CDR3: CASSQQGSSEKLFF. CDR3 DNA: TGTGCCAGCAGCCAGCAGGGATCGAGTGAAAAACTGTTTTTT.